The 5 T cell receptor beta chains given below trace back to one sample, sequenced in a study of blood T cells in healthy people across ages. Primers used in a second PCR of roughly 7 to 11 cycles were a sample-barcoded 5' primer and a J-beta primer mix. TCRdb itself ran the 5' RACE reads through MiXCR, one entry per CDR3 protein. The repertoire has approximately 800,000 distinct CDR3 sequences, around 24% of them found once; the top ten carry over 2.5%. These data were also filed under a second study, of T cells of mothers and their children.

What was sequenced was blood. These receptors originate from a boy younger than 18 in good health.

This clonotype showed up just once. This chain joins TRBV5-1 and TRBJ2-5; 8 nucleotides match TRBD2. V dropped 4 bases and J dropped 2; count of bases not matched to a gene: 7. The germline V gene has CDR1 SGHRS and CDR2 YFSETQ. This CDR3 is 15 amino acids long. Here the CDR3 reads CASSQGLDRQETQYF. CDR3 nucleotide sequence: TGCGCCAGCAGCCAGGGACTAGACCGACAAGAGACCCAGTACTTC.

V is TRBV20-1 and J is TRBJ2-1; D is possibly TRBD1 (5 bases). Trimming shortened V by 5 bases and J by 7 bases, and 9 bases separated the two germline ends. Germline V CDR1 and CDR2: DFQATT, SNEGSKA (reference sequence). This CDR3 spans 11 amino acids. Here the CDR3 reads CSALQENEQFF. Here the CDR3 DNA reads TGCAGTGCTCTACAGGAGAATGAGCAGTTCTTC.

V gene TRBV28 combines with J gene TRBJ1-4, with 7 bases matching TRBD1. J was trimmed by 2 bases and V by 10 bases; bases with no gene match: 4. Per germline, CDR1 MDHEN and CDR2 SYDVKM. This CDR3 spans 13 amino acids. CDR3 sequence: CATSGGTNEKLFF. The CDR3 DNA is TGTGCCACCTCAGGGGGGACTAATGAAAAACTGTTTTTT.

Only one count was recorded for this clonotype. The chain uses TRBV20-1 and TRBJ2-2; D unresolved. The CDR3 contains 15 residues. The germline gives CDR1 DFQATT, CDR2 SNEGSKA (reference sequence). V lost 3 bases, J lost 1 base, and 12 bases lay in between. CDR3 residues: CSASRTGRNTGELFF. Here the CDR3 DNA reads TGCAGTGCTAGCCGGACCGGCAGGAACACCGGGGAGCTGTTTTTT.

The chain links TRBV20-1 to TRBJ1-2; unclear D gene. CDR1 is DFQATT and CDR2 is SNEGSKA in the germline V gene (reference sequence). The CDR3 is 12 residues long. Between the trimmed V and J ends, which lost 3 bases and 7 bases, there was a span of 12 bases. The DNA for the CDR3 is TGCAGTGCTAGTCTGCCCGGTGCTGGCTACACCTTC. Translating gives CSASLPGAGYTF.